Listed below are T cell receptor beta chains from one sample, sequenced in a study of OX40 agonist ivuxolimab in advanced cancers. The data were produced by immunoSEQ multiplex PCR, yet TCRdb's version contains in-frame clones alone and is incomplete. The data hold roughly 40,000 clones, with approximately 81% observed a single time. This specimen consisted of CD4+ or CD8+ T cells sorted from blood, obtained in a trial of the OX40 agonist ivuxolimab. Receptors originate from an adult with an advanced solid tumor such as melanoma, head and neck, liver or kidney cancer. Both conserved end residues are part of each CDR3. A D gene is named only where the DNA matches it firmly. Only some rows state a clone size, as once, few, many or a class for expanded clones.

CDR3 protein: CASSPDLQLHYGYTF
CDR3 DNA: TGTGCCAGCAGCCCCGACCTTCAACTACACTATGGCTACACCTTC
clone size: .
D gene: .
V gene: TRBV6-5
J gene: TRBJ1-2

CDR3 protein: CASSLETDTQYF
CDR3 DNA: TGTGCCAGCAGCCTAGAAACAGATACGCAGTATTTT
clone size: .
D gene: .
V gene: TRBV11-3
J gene: TRBJ2-3

CDR3 protein: CASTWGVTSNQPQHF
CDR3 DNA: TGTGCCAGCACCTGGGGAGTTACCAGCAATCAGCCCCAGCATTTT
clone size: once
D gene: .
V gene: TRBV7-9
J gene: TRBJ1-5

CDR3 protein: CASSATSGSYNEQFF
CDR3 DNA: TGTGCCAGCAGCGCTACTAGCGGGAGTTACAATGAGCAGTTCTTC
clone size: .
D gene: TRBD2
V gene: TRBV6-5
J gene: TRBJ2-1

CDR3 protein: CASSYPGTSPALQYF
CDR3 DNA: TGTGCCAGCAGTTATCCTGGGACTAGCCCAGCCCTGCAGTACTTC
clone size: .
D gene: TRBD2
V gene: TRBV6-6
J gene: TRBJ2-7

CDR3 protein: CASSPDRDYTGELFF
CDR3 DNA: TGTGCCAGCAGTCCGGACAGGGACTACACCGGGGAGCTGTTTTTT
clone size: .
D gene: TRBD1
V gene: TRBV6-5
J gene: TRBJ2-2

CDR3 protein: CASSGVNSNQPQHF
CDR3 DNA: TGTGCCAGTAGTGGGGTCAATAGCAATCAGCCCCAGCATTTT
clone size: .
D gene: .
V gene: TRBV19
J gene: TRBJ1-5

CDR3 protein: CASSLSSGVYNEQFF
CDR3 DNA: TGTGCCAGCAGTTTATCTAGCGGGGTATACAATGAGCAGTTCTTC
clone size: few
D gene: TRBD2
V gene: TRBV27
J gene: TRBJ2-1

CDR3 protein: CASSLNLLAGGYNEQFF
CDR3 DNA: TGTGCCAGCAGCCTTAACCTACTAGCGGGGGGCTACAATGAGCAGTTCTTC
clone size: .
D gene: TRBD2
V gene: TRBV9
J gene: TRBJ2-1

CDR3 protein: CASSGVRNTEAFF
CDR3 DNA: TGTGCCAGCAGTGGGGTCAGGAACACTGAAGCTTTCTTT
clone size: .
D gene: .
V gene: TRBV2
J gene: TRBJ1-1

CDR3 protein: CASSPRDRGNEQFF
CDR3 DNA: TGTGCCAGCAGCCCCCGGGACAGGGGCAATGAGCAGTTCTTC
clone size: .
D gene: TRBD1
V gene: TRBV11-1
J gene: TRBJ2-1

CDR3 protein: CASNLQDRGRIDYGYTF
CDR3 DNA: TGTGCCAGTAACCTTCAGGACAGGGGGCGCATCGACTATGGCTACACCTTC
clone size: .
D gene: TRBD1
V gene: TRBV19
J gene: TRBJ1-2

CDR3 protein: CASSQGGTGNAYEQYF
CDR3 DNA: TGTGCCAGCAGCCAAGGCGGGACAGGGAACGCCTACGAGCAGTACTTC
clone size: .
D gene: TRBD1
V gene: TRBV14
J gene: TRBJ2-7

CDR3 protein: CASSPDRPYEQYF
CDR3 DNA: TGCGCCAGCAGCCCGGACAGACCCTACGAGCAGTACTTC
clone size: .
D gene: .
V gene: TRBV5-1
J gene: TRBJ2-7

CDR3 protein: CASSQRLAGSYEQYF
CDR3 DNA: TGCGCCAGCAGCCAACGACTAGCGGGATCCTACGAGCAGTACTTC
clone size: .
D gene: TRBD2
V gene: TRBV4-3
J gene: TRBJ2-7

CDR3 protein: CASTDGSETQYF
CDR3 DNA: TGTGCCAGCACAGACGGGTCGGAGACCCAGTACTTC
clone size: .
D gene: .
V gene: TRBV27
J gene: TRBJ2-5

CDR3 protein: CASSSSPNTEAFF
CDR3 DNA: TGTGCCAGCAGCTCTAGCCCGAACACTGAAGCTTTCTTT
clone size: .
D gene: .
V gene: TRBV9
J gene: TRBJ1-1

CDR3 protein: CASSEDQGGGYGYTF
CDR3 DNA: TGTGCCAGCAGTGAAGACCAAGGAGGTGGCTATGGCTACACCTTC
clone size: .
D gene: .
V gene: TRBV7-9
J gene: TRBJ1-2

CDR3 protein: CASSKPDRSSGRINTGELFF
CDR3 DNA: TGTGCCAGCAGCAAGCCAGACCGCTCTAGCGGGAGGATCAACACCGGGGAGCTGTTTTTT
clone size: .
D gene: TRBD2
V gene: TRBV7-6
J gene: TRBJ2-2

CDR3 protein: CASTQRGGSFNEKLFF
CDR3 DNA: TGTGCCAGCACCCAAAGGGGAGGCAGCTTTAATGAAAAACTGTTTTTT
clone size: .
D gene: .
V gene: TRBV5-6
J gene: TRBJ1-4

CDR3 protein: CASSRGPTEAFF
CDR3 DNA: TGTGCCAGCAGCAGGGGGCCCACTGAAGCTTTCTTT
clone size: .
D gene: TRBD1
V gene: TRBV27
J gene: TRBJ1-1

CDR3 protein: CASSSPSHRGEDTQYF
CDR3 DNA: TGTGCCAGCAGTTCCCCCAGCCACAGGGGAGAAGATACGCAGTATTTT
clone size: .
D gene: TRBD1
V gene: TRBV27
J gene: TRBJ2-3

CDR3 protein: CSVESRRGGNEKLFF
CDR3 DNA: TGCAGCGTTGAATCAAGGAGAGGGGGGAATGAAAAACTGTTTTTT
clone size: .
D gene: .
V gene: TRBV29-1
J gene: TRBJ1-4

CDR3 protein: CASSHSGNSVSEQYF
CDR3 DNA: TGTGCCAGCAGCCACTCGGGCAATAGTGTTTCCGAGCAGTACTTC
clone size: .
D gene: .
V gene: TRBV7-9
J gene: TRBJ2-7

CDR3 protein: CASSYAGYYGYTF
CDR3 DNA: TGTGCCAGCAGTTATGCAGGATACTATGGCTACACCTTC
clone size: few
D gene: .
V gene: TRBV6-5
J gene: TRBJ1-2

CDR3 protein: CASSIDPSGADTQYF
CDR3 DNA: TGTGCCAGTAGTATAGATCCGAGTGGGGCAGATACGCAGTATTTT
clone size: .
D gene: .
V gene: TRBV19
J gene: TRBJ2-3

CDR3 protein: CASSQVEGETQYF
CDR3 DNA: TGTGCCAGCAGCCAAGTAGAGGGGGAGACCCAGTACTTC
clone size: .
D gene: .
V gene: TRBV14
J gene: TRBJ2-5

CDR3 protein: CASSQVLGRLEKNIQYF
CDR3 DNA: TGCGCCAGCAGCCAAGTTCTAGGCCGGCTAGAAAAAAACATTCAGTACTTC
clone size: .
D gene: .
V gene: TRBV4-3
J gene: TRBJ2-4

CDR3 protein: CASSLGTGTEAFF
CDR3 DNA: TGTGCCAGCAGCTTAGGGACAGGCACTGAAGCTTTCTTT
clone size: .
D gene: TRBD1
V gene: TRBV7-2
J gene: TRBJ1-1

CDR3 protein: CSVEDKKDTSEHGYTF
CDR3 DNA: TGCAGCGTTGAAGATAAAAAGGATACGTCCGAGCATGGCTACACCTTC
clone size: .
D gene: .
V gene: TRBV29-1
J gene: TRBJ1-2

CDR3 protein: CSGLVSTEAFF
CDR3 DNA: TGCAGTGGGTTAGTGTCCACTGAAGCTTTCTTT
clone size: once
D gene: .
V gene: TRBV20-1
J gene: TRBJ1-1

CDR3 protein: CASSTGGPPETQYF
CDR3 DNA: TGTGCCAGTAGTACCGGGGGTCCCCCGGAGACCCAGTACTTC
clone size: once
D gene: .
V gene: TRBV19
J gene: TRBJ2-5

CDR3 protein: CASNGDQETQYF
CDR3 DNA: TGTGCCAGTAATGGGGACCAAGAGACCCAGTACTTC
clone size: .
D gene: .
V gene: TRBV19
J gene: TRBJ2-5

CDR3 protein: CASSQELESSYNEQFF
CDR3 DNA: TGCGCCAGCAGCCAAGAGCTGGAGAGCTCCTACAATGAGCAGTTCTTC
clone size: .
D gene: .
V gene: TRBV4-3
J gene: TRBJ2-1

CDR3 protein: CASSFLGEEQYF
CDR3 DNA: TGTGCCAGCAGTTTTCTGGGCGAAGAGCAGTACTTC
clone size: .
D gene: .
V gene: TRBV27
J gene: TRBJ2-7

CDR3 protein: CASSPYRTNTEAFF
CDR3 DNA: TGTGCCAGCAGTCCCTACAGGACTAACACTGAAGCTTTCTTT
clone size: .
D gene: .
V gene: TRBV27
J gene: TRBJ1-1

CDR3 protein: CASSYSTSTLNTEAFF
CDR3 DNA: TGTGCCAGCAGTTACTCGACTTCTACCCTGAACACTGAAGCTTTCTTT
clone size: few
D gene: .
V gene: TRBV6-5
J gene: TRBJ1-1

CDR3 protein: CASVWGRQYF
CDR3 DNA: TGTGCCAGTGTTTGGGGAAGGCAGTACTTC
clone size: once
D gene: .
V gene: TRBV6-1
J gene: TRBJ2-4

CDR3 protein: CASSLGGRSIYNEQFF
CDR3 DNA: TGTGCCAGCAGCTTAGGTGGGCGAAGCATTTACAATGAGCAGTTCTTC
clone size: .
D gene: .
V gene: TRBV7-9
J gene: TRBJ2-1

CDR3 protein: CASSEPGLAGYQETQYF
CDR3 DNA: TGTGCCAGCAGCGAGCCGGGACTAGCGGGATACCAAGAGACCCAGTACTTC
clone size: .
D gene: TRBD2
V gene: TRBV13
J gene: TRBJ2-5

CDR3 protein: CASSPSASGGTYEQYF
CDR3 DNA: TGCGCCAGCAGCCCCTCGGCTAGCGGGGGGACCTACGAGCAGTACTTC
clone size: .
D gene: TRBD2
V gene: TRBV4-3
J gene: TRBJ2-7

CDR3 protein: CASSQMGQQQETQYF
CDR3 DNA: TGCGCCAGCAGCCAAATGGGACAGCAGCAAGAGACCCAGTACTTC
clone size: .
D gene: TRBD1
V gene: TRBV4-3
J gene: TRBJ2-5

CDR3 protein: CASSQGPGLNSGANVLTF
CDR3 DNA: TGCGCCAGCAGCCAAGGGCCGGGTCTAAACTCTGGGGCCAACGTCCTGACTTTC
clone size: .
D gene: .
V gene: TRBV4-3
J gene: TRBJ2-6

CDR3 protein: CASSLLGLGYTF
CDR3 DNA: TGTGCCAGCAGCCTTTTAGGGTTGGGCTACACCTTC
clone size: .
D gene: .
V gene: TRBV11-2
J gene: TRBJ1-2

CDR3 protein: CASSSTYEQYF
CDR3 DNA: TGTGCCAGCAGCTCCACCTACGAGCAGTACTTC
clone size: few
D gene: .
V gene: TRBV7-8
J gene: TRBJ2-7

CDR3 protein: CASSPVSSGGRNSPLHF
CDR3 DNA: TGTGCCAGCAGCCCAGTATCATCGGGGGGTCGAAATTCACCCCTCCACTTT
clone size: .
D gene: .
V gene: TRBV7-8
J gene: TRBJ1-6

CDR3 protein: CASSFGIGSEHGTQYF
CDR3 DNA: TGTGCCAGCAGCTTTGGTATAGGGAGCGAGCACGGTACGCAGTATTTT
clone size: .
D gene: .
V gene: TRBV11-2
J gene: TRBJ2-3

CDR3 protein: CASSLVGGTKDEQYF
CDR3 DNA: TGTGCCAGCAGCTTAGTTGGGGGGACGAAGGACGAGCAGTACTTC
clone size: .
D gene: .
V gene: TRBV7-9
J gene: TRBJ2-7

CDR3 protein: CASSVGYGGSGYTF
CDR3 DNA: TGTGCCAGCAGCGTAGGCTATGGGGGCTCTGGCTACACCTTC
clone size: .
D gene: .
V gene: TRBV9
J gene: TRBJ1-2

CDR3 protein: CAWSDRGGYEQYF
CDR3 DNA: TGTGCCTGGAGTGACAGGGGCGGCTACGAGCAGTACTTC
clone size: .
D gene: TRBD1
V gene: TRBV30
J gene: TRBJ2-7

CDR3 protein: CAISDGDSQETQYF
CDR3 DNA: TGTGCCATCAGTGACGGGGACAGCCAAGAGACCCAGTACTTC
clone size: .
D gene: TRBD1
V gene: TRBV10-3
J gene: TRBJ2-5

CDR3 protein: CASSLGGGDNEQFF
CDR3 DNA: TGTGCCAGCAGCTTGGGAGGGGGGGACAATGAGCAGTTCTTC
clone size: .
D gene: .
V gene: TRBV5-4
J gene: TRBJ2-1

CDR3 protein: CAWSNDGQGNQPQHF
CDR3 DNA: TGTGCCTGGAGCAACGACGGACAGGGCAATCAGCCCCAGCATTTT
clone size: .
D gene: TRBD1
V gene: TRBV30
J gene: TRBJ1-5

CDR3 protein: CASKFTPGGGYNEQFF
CDR3 DNA: TGTGCCAGCAAGTTCACACCGGGCGGAGGCTACAATGAGCAGTTCTTC
clone size: .
D gene: .
V gene: TRBV7-8
J gene: TRBJ2-1

CDR3 protein: CASSLATRGDSNQPQHF
CDR3 DNA: TGTGCCAGCAGCCTTGCGACTCGCGGGGATAGCAATCAGCCCCAGCATTTT
clone size: .
D gene: .
V gene: TRBV7-9
J gene: TRBJ1-5

CDR3 protein: CASSLTGVGTEAFF
CDR3 DNA: TGTGCCAGCAGTTTAACAGGGGTGGGCACTGAAGCTTTCTTT
clone size: once
D gene: TRBD1
V gene: TRBV28
J gene: TRBJ1-1

CDR3 protein: CASSRTVYEQYF
CDR3 DNA: TGTGCCAGCAGCCGGACAGTCTACGAGCAGTACTTC
clone size: once
D gene: .
V gene: TRBV6-5
J gene: TRBJ2-7

CDR3 protein: CASSLSGIGWNTEAFF
CDR3 DNA: TGTGCCAGCAGTTTATCCGGGATTGGGTGGAACACTGAAGCTTTCTTT
clone size: once
D gene: .
V gene: TRBV27
J gene: TRBJ1-1

CDR3 protein: CACDTSGQGLATNEKLFF
CDR3 DNA: TGTGCCTGCGACACCTCGGGACAGGGCCTTGCAACTAATGAAAAACTGTTTTTT
clone size: .
D gene: TRBD1
V gene: TRBV30
J gene: TRBJ1-4

CDR3 protein: CASGLTDSYGYTF
CDR3 DNA: TGTGCTAGTGGTTTGACAGACTCCTATGGCTACACCTTC
clone size: once
D gene: .
V gene: TRBV12-5
J gene: TRBJ1-2